This entry lists 15 T cell receptor beta chains sequenced from one sample in a study of cytomegalovirus exposure and HLA in healthy donors. Both 60 Vbeta primers and 13 Jbeta primers went into the PCR. Clones were read by immunoSEQ multiplex PCR, and TCRdb kept only the in-frame ones, dropping some. The table lists about 180,000 clones, around 79% of them singletons. Sequences were obtained from PBMCs. The receptors derive from a middle-aged woman in good health and CMV-seronegative.

V is TRBV27 and J is TRBJ1-1; D not certain. Trimming shortened V by 0 bases and J by 8 bases, and 7 bases separated the two germline ends. Germline CDR1 reads MNHEY; CDR2 reads SMNVEV (reference sequence). This CDR3 contains 12 residues. CDR3 amino acids: CASSLSGREAFF. DNA of the CDR3: TGTGCCAGCAGTTTATCTGGCAGGGAAGCTTTCTTT.

The rearrangement links TRBV29-1 to TRBJ1-3; 8 bases line up with TRBD1. Unmatched junction bases numbered 3, after V lost 4 bases and J lost 1 base. The germline gives CDR1 SQVTM, CDR2 ANQGSEA. CDR3 size: 14 residues. The CDR3 spells CSVADRGSGNTIYF. In nucleotides, the CDR3 is TGCAGCGTTGCTGACAGGGGATCTGGAAACACCATATATTTT.

For the CDR3, the DNA is TGTGCCTGGAGGGGGCATACGAACACCGGGGAGCTGTTTTTT. This gives the protein CAWRGHTNTGELFF. The chain employs TRBV30 and TRBJ2-2, with D possibly matching TRBD1 (5 bases). Germline CDR1 and CDR2: GTSNPN and SVGIG (reference sequence). CDR3 length equals 14 residues. V lost 3 bases to trimming and J lost 0 bases, with 8 bases between them.

This chain connects TRBV10-2 to TRBJ1-4; D ambiguous. This CDR3 comprises 15 residues. Trimming pared 0 bases from V and 4 bases from J, leaving 9 bases between. CDR1 is WSHSY and CDR2 is SAAADI in the germline V gene. CDR3 sequence reads: CASSESTVINEKLFF. DNA of the CDR3: TGCGCCAGCAGTGAGTCGACTGTTATTAATGAAAAACTGTTTTTT.

The rearrangement joins TRBV15 to TRBJ2-7, with a possible D match to TRBD2 (5 bases). CDR1 is LNHNV, CDR2 YYDKDF, per germline (reference sequence). The CDR3 is 16 residues long. V lost 0 bases and J 3 bases, leaving 15 bases between the germline ends. The CDR3 protein is CATSREGIGDNYEQYF. The CDR3 DNA reads TGTGCCACCAGCAGAGAGGGCATCGGGGATAACTACGAGCAGTACTTC. The whole variable domain, filled in from reference TRBV15 and TRBJ2-7, reads DAMVIQNPRYQVTQFGKPVTLSCSQTLNHNVMYWYQQKSSQAPKLLFHYYDKDFNNEADTPDNFQSRRPNTSFCFLDIRSPGLGDTAMYLCATSREGIGDNYEQYFGPGTRLTVT.

V gene TRBV7-9 combines with J gene TRBJ1-3, with a possible D match to TRBD1 (6 bases). Trimming left V 3 bases short and J 2 bases short, with 14 bases between. The CDR3 is made up of 16 amino acids. Per the germline V gene, CDR1 is SEHNR and CDR2 is FQNEAQ (reference sequence). This CDR3 reads CASSFSTGSTGNTIYF. CDR3 bases: TGTGCCAGCAGCTTTAGCACAGGGAGTACTGGAAACACCATATATTTT. The full variable domain, in which reference TRBV7-9 and TRBJ1-3 provide the parts outside the CDR3, is DTGVSQNPRHKITKRGQNVTFRCDPISEHNRLYWYRQTLGQGPEFLTYFQNEAQLEKSRLLSDRFSAERPKGSFSTLEIQRTEQGDSAMYLCASSFSTGSTGNTIYFGEGSWLTVV.

The V and J genes are TRBV12-5 and TRBJ2-7; no clear D. CDR3 length: 14 residues. Trimming stripped 1 base from V and 0 bases from J, with 7 bases between. CDR1 is LGHNT and CDR2 is FRNRAP in the germline V gene. CDR3 region: CASGLGSSSYEQYF. The CDR3 region has the DNA TGTGCTAGTGGTTTGGGAAGCTCCTCCTACGAGCAGTACTTC.

The chain couples TRBV5-1 to TRBJ1-2; D may be TRBD1 (5 bases). The germline CDR1 and CDR2 sequences are SGHRS and YFSETQ. V lost 4 bases to trimming and J lost 3 bases, with 10 bases between them. This CDR3 has 13 residues. In DNA form, the CDR3 reads TGCGCCAGCAGCCGGGGGGGGGACTATGGCTACACCTTC. Translation: CASSRGGDYGYTF.

The chain uses TRBV19 and TRBJ1-5; TRBD1 aligns across 8 bases. Germline-derived CDR1 and CDR2 are LNHDA and SQIVND (reference sequence). Losses at the gene ends were 5 bases for V and 2 bases for J; bases not matched to a gene: 8. The CDR3 has 16 amino acids. Here the CDR3 reads CASSAARGLRNQPQHF. The CDR3, as DNA: TGTGCCAGTAGTGCCGCCAGGGGGCTTCGCAATCAGCCCCAGCATTTT.

The chain employs TRBV5-1 and TRBJ2-2; 12 bases match TRBD2. The CDR3 is 15 residues long. Germline V gives CDR1 SGHRS, CDR2 YFSETQ. V shed 4 bases and J 6 bases; nucleotides not matched to a gene: 4. The chain's CDR3 is CASSAGLAGSGELFF. Here the CDR3 DNA reads TGCGCCAGCAGCGCAGGACTAGCGGGATCCGGGGAGCTGTTTTTT.

This clone came up once. The rearrangement joins TRBV28 to TRBJ1-4, with 11 bases matching TRBD1. This CDR3 comprises 16 residues. CDR1 MDHEN and CDR2 SYDVKM come from the germline V gene. V shed 4 bases and J 8 bases; nucleotides not matched to a gene: 9. DNA of the CDR3: TGTGCCAGCAGTTCCCGGACAGGGGGCATCGGAGAAAAACTGTTTTTT. Protein product: CASSSRTGGIGEKLFF. Complete variable domain (other parts from reference TRBV28 and TRBJ1-4): DVKVTQSSRYLVKRTGEKVFLECVQDMDHENMFWYRQDPGLGLRLIYFSYDVKMKEKGDIPEGYSVSREKKERFSLILESASTNQTSMYLCASSSRTGGIGEKLFFGSGTQLSVL.

This clone was counted only a few times. The V and J genes are TRBV6-1 and TRBJ1-1; no clear D. Germline V CDR1 and CDR2: MNHNS, SASEGT. The CDR3 extends over 14 amino acids. The V gene lost 4 bases and the J gene lost 1 base, with 10 bases spanning the gap. DNA for the CDR3: TGTGCCAGCAGTGCTATTGCGAGGAACACTGAAGCTTTCTTT. It yields the protein CASSAIARNTEAFF.

This chain links TRBV23-1 with TRBJ1-1, with 7 bases that match TRBD1. TRBV23-1 is an open reading frame, and its role is uncertain. Unmatched junction bases numbered 3, after V lost 2 bases and J lost 0 bases. This CDR3 contains 15 residues. The CDR3 spells CASSQPGQMNTEAFF. CDR3 coding DNA: TGCGCCAGCAGTCAACCGGGACAGATGAACACTGAAGCTTTCTTT.

The V gene is TRBV15, the J gene TRBJ2-6; TRBD1 matches at 9 bases. J lost 0 bases, V lost 3 bases, and 9 bases had no gene match. This CDR3 contains 19 residues. Germline CDR1 and CDR2: LNHNV and YYDKDF (reference sequence). As DNA, the CDR3 is TGTGCCACCAGCAGTCCCGGCGGACAGGGGCCCTCTGGGGCCAACGTCCTGACTTTC. Protein: CATSSPGGQGPSGANVLTF.

With respect to this clone: Distinct nucleotide sequences in the sample also encode this CDR3. The chain employs TRBV7-2 and TRBJ1-1; D gene unclear. The V end was cut by 5 bases, the J end by 3 bases, with 16 bases between. This CDR3 region has 15 residues. Germline V gene sequence: CDR1 SGHTA, CDR2 FQGNSA. This CDR3 is CASSHIRRTDTEAFF. Written as DNA, the CDR3 is TGTGCCAGCAGCCACATTAGGAGGACGGACACTGAAGCTTTCTTT.